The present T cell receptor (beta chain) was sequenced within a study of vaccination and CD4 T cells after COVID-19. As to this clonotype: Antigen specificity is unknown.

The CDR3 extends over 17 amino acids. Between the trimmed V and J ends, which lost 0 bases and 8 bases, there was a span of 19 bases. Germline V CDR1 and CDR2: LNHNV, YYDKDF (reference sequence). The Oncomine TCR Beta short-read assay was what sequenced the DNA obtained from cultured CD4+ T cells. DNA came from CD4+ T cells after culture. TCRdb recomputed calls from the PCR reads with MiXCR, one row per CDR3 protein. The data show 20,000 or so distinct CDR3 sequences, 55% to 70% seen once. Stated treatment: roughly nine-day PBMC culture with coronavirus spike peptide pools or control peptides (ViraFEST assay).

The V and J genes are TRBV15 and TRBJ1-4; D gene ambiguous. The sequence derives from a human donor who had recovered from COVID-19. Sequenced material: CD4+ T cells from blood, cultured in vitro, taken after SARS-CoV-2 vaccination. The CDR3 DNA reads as TGTGCCACCAGCAGAGATGGTGGAGGAGACCGCGGGGAAAAACTGTTTTTT. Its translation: CATSRDGGGDRGEKLFF.